This entry concerns a single T cell receptor (beta chain). The ends were cut back, 2 bases at V and 6 bases at J, with 20 bases in the middle. This CDR3 is 16 amino acids long. Germline V CDR1 and CDR2: LNHDA, SQIVND (reference sequence). As processed by the authors: By means of reference gene primer amplification, nucleated cell counts were estimated. Repertoires were generated with immunoSEQ multiplex PCR, while TCRdb's copy carries only in-frame clones and drops some. Clone size and the V and J calls come from that table; the DNA yielded D and trimming. The sample has tens of thousands of clones, roughly four fifths seen once. This entry belongs to a study of blood T cell repertoires in COVID-19. The wider study: Acute and convalescent COVID-19 specimens originated in the United States, Italy and Spain. From T cells, B-cell-depleted T cells, or PBMCs came the material, which was cDNA or gDNA.

The sample taken for sequencing was peripheral blood. The source is a man between 65 and 80 years old with acute or convalescent COVID-19. The V gene is TRBV19, the J gene TRBJ2-7, with a tentative D call TRBD1 (7 bases). The CDR3 sequence is CASSIRGRRRGSEQYF. CDR3 in DNA: TGTGCCAGTAGTATAAGGGGGCGGCGTCGGGGGAGCGAGCAGTACTTC.